The 4 T cell receptor beta chains below were found in one sample sequenced in a study of radiotherapy plus CTLA-4 blockade in lung cancer. Produced via immunoSEQ multiplex PCR; TCRdb's table is partial and in-frame only. The table lists about 70,000 clones, less than 80% of them singletons. The sequenced sample was peripheral blood, obtained from a patient treated with radiotherapy plus ipilimumab. These receptors were collected from a human donor with non-small cell lung cancer who had a complete response to radiotherapy plus ipilimumab.

Worth noting for this clone: Other DNA sequences in the same sample also yield this CDR3. This sequence joins TRBV28 and TRBJ1-4; 9 positions agree with TRBD1. Germline trimming cut 11 bases from V and 6 bases from J; bases unmatched to any gene: 7. The CDR3 contains 13 residues. Germline CDR1 reads MDHEN; CDR2 reads SYDVKM. The CDR3 coding sequence is TGTGCCGGTAGACAGGGGGGAGATGAAAAACTGTTTTTT. Translated: CAGRQGGDEKLFF.

The V gene is TRBV7-7, the J gene TRBJ2-5; perhaps TRBD1 as D (7 bases). The CDR3 has 12 amino acids. The V gene's germline CDR1 is SSHAT and CDR2 FNYEAQ (reference sequence). DNA for the CDR3: TGTGCTAGCGGTTGGGACAGCGAGACCCAGTACTTC. This encodes CASGWDSETQYF.

This chain uses TRBV11-2 with TRBJ2-5; no clear D gene. The CDR3 sequence is 14 residues long. Germline V CDR1 and CDR2: SGHAT, FQNNGV. Trimming shortened V by 1 base and J by 1 base, and 7 bases separated the two germline ends. In DNA form, the CDR3 reads TGTGCCAGCAGCTTAGGGTTCTTCCAAGAGACCCAGTACTTC. This encodes CASSLGFFQETQYF. The full variable domain, with the rest looked up from reference TRBV11-2 and TRBJ2-5, is EAGVAQSPRYKIIEKRQSVAFWCNPISGHATLYWYQQILGQGPKLLIQFQNNGVVDDSQLPKDRFSAERLKGVDSTLKIQPAKLEDSAVYLCASSLGFFQETQYFGPGTRLLVL.

The chain couples TRBV27 to TRBJ2-1; TRBD2 matches 13 bases. The CDR3 is made up of 15 amino acids. With V trimmed by 4 bases and J by 7 bases, 4 bases remained unmatched. Per the germline V gene, CDR1 is MNHEY and CDR2 is SMNVEV (reference sequence). CDR3 nucleotide sequence: TGTGCCAGCAGTTCGACTAGCGGGGGGAATAATGAGCAGTTCTTC. Encoded protein: CASSSTSGGNNEQFF.